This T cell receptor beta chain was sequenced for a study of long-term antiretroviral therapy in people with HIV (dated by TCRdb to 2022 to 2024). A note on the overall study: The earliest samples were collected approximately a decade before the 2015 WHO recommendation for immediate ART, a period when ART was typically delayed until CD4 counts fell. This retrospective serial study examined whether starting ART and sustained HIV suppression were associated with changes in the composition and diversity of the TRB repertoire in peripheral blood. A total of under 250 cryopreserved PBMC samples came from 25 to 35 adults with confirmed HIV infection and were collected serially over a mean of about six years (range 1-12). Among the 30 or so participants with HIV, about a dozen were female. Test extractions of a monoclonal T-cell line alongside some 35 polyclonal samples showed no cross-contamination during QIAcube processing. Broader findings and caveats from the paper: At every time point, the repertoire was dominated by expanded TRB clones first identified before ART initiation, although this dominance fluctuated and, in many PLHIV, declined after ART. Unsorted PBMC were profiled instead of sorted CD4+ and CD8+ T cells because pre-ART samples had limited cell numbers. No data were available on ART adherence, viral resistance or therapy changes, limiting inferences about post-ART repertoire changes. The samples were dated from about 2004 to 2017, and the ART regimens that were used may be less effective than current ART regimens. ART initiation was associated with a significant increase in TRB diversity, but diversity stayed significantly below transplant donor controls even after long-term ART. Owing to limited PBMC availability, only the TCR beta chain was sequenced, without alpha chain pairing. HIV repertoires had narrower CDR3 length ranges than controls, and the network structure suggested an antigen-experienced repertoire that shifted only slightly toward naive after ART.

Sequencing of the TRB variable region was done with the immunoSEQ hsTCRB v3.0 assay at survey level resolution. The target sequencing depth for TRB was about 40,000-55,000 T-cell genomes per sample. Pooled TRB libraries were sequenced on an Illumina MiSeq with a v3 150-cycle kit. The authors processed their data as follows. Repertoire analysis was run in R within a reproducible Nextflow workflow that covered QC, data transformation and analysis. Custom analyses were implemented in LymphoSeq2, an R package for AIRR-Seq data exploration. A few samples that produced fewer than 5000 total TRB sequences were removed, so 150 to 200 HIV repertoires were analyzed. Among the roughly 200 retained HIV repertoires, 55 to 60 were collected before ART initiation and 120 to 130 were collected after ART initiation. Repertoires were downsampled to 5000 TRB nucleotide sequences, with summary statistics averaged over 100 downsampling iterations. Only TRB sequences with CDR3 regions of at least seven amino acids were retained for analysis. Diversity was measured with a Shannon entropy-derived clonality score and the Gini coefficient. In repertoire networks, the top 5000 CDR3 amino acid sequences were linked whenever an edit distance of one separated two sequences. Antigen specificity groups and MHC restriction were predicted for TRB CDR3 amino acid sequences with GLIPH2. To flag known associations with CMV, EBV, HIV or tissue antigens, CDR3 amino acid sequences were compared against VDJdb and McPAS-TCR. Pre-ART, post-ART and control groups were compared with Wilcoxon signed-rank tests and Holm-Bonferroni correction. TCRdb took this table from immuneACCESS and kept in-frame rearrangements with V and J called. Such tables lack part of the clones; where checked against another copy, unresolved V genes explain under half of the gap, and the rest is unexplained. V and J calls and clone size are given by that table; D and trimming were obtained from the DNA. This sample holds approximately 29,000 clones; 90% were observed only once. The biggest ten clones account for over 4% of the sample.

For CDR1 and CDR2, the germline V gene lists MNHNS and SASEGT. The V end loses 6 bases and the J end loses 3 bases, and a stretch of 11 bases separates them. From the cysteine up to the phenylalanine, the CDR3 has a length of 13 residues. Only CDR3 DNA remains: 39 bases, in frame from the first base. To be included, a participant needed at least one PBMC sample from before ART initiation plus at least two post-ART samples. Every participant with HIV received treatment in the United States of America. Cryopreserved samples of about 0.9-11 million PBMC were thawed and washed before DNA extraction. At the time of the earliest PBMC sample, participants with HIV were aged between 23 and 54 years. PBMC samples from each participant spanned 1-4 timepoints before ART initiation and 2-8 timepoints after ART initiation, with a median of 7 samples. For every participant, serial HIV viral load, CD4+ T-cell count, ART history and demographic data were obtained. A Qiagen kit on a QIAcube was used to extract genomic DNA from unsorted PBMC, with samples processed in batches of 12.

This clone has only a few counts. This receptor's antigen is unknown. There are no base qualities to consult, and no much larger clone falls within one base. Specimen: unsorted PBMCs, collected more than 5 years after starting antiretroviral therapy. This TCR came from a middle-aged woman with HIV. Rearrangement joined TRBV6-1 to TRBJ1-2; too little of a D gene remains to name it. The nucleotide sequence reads TGTGCCAGCAGGGTTAGTATGGACTATGGCTACACCTTC. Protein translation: CASRVSMDYGYTF.